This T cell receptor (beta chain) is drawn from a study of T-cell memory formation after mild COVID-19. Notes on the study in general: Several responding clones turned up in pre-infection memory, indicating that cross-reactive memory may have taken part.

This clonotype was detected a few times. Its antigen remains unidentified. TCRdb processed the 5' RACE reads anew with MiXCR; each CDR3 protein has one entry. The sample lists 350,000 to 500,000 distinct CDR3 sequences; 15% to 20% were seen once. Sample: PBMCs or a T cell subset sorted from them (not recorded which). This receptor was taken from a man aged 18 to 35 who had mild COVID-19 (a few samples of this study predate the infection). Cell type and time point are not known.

For the CDR3, the DNA is TGTGCCAGCTCACTTACGTCGCCAGGGAGGTACGAGCAGTACTTC. This gives the protein CASSLTSPGRYEQYF. V usage is TRBV18 and J usage is TRBJ2-7; tentatively, D is TRBD2 (6 bases). Trimming took off 4 bases at V and 4 bases at J, with 17 bases between the two ends. The CDR3 is made up of 15 amino acids. CDR1 is KGHSH, CDR2 LQKENI, per germline. The full variable domain, with the rest looked up from reference TRBV18 and TRBJ2-7, is NAGVMQNPRHLVRRRGQEARLRCSPMKGHSHVYWYRQLPEEGLKFMVYLQKENIIDESGMPKERFSAEFPKEGPSILRIQQVVRGDSAAYFCASSLTSPGRYEQYFGPGTRLTVT.